Included here is one T cell receptor (beta chain) sequence, with context. Its antigen remains unidentified. A much larger clone lies a single base off, so this may be a read error. The data stem from a study of metastatic and nonmetastatic thyroid tumors. Study overall: The comparison covered peripheral blood and tumor or nodule tissue in malignant and benign thyroid patients. Study-wide findings and caveats: The study reportedly found significantly higher TCR beta diversity in malignant thyroid tumors than benign nodules, in blood and tumor.

From the PCR reads, TCRdb re-called clones with MiXCR. The sample holds tens of thousands of clones, roughly 13% seen once. None of the patients had undergone any treatment ahead of thyroid surgery. The V end was cut by 1 base, the J end by 12 bases, with 25 bases between. The germline V gene encodes CDR1 LNHDA and CDR2 SQIVND (reference sequence). The CDR3 is 17 residues long. This sequence originates from a female donor with papillary thyroid cancer or a benign thyroid nodule (not recorded which). Some clones in this sample may be carry-over from other donors' samples. The sample was blood. The chain couples TRBV19 to TRBJ2-1; a possible D gene is TRBD1 (6 bases). The DNA of the CDR3 is TGTGCCAGTAGTATAGGAAGGGGGTTAAGCAACCTAGGGAGGCAGTTCTTC. As protein: CASSIGRGLSNLGRQFF.